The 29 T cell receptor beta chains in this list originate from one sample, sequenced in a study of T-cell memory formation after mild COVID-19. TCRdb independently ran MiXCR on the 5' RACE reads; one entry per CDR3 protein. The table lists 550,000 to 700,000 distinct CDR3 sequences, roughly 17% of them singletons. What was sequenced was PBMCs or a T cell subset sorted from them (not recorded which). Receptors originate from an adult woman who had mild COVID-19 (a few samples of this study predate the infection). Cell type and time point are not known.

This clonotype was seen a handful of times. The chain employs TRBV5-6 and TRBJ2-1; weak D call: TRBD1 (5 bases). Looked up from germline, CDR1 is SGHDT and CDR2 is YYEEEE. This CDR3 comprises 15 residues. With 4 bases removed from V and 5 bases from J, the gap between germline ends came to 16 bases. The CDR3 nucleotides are TGTGCCAGCAGCCGGGCCAGGGTCAGCAACAATGAGCAGTTCTTC. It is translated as CASSRARVSNNEQFF.

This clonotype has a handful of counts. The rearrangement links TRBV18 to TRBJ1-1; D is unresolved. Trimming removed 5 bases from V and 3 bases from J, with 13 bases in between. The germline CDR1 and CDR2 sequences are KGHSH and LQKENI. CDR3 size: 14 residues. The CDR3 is CASSSNSYDTEAFF. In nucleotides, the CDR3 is TGTGCCAGCTCATCGAACAGCTATGACACTGAAGCTTTCTTT.

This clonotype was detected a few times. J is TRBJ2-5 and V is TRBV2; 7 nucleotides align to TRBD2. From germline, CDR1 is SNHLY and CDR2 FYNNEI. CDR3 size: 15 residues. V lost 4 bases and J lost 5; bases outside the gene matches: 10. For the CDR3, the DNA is TGTGCCAGCAGTGGCGTGGGACTACAATCCGAGACCCAGTACTTC. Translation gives CASSGVGLQSETQYF. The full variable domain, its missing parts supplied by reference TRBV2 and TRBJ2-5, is EPEVTQTPSHQVTQMGQEVILRCVPISNHLYFYWYRQILGQKVEFLVSFYNNEISEKSEIFDDQFSVERPDGSNFTLKIRSTKLEDSAMYFCASSGVGLQSETQYFGPGTRLLVL.

Written as DNA, the CDR3 is TGTGCCAGCAGTGAGTATGACGGACCCTACGAGCAGTACTTC. It encodes CASSEYDGPYEQYF. The chain joins TRBV2 to TRBJ2-7, with no clear D. Trimming shortened V by 3 bases and J by 2 bases, and 11 bases separated the two germline ends. The CDR3 loop spans 14 amino acids. Looked up from germline, CDR1 is SNHLY and CDR2 is FYNNEI.

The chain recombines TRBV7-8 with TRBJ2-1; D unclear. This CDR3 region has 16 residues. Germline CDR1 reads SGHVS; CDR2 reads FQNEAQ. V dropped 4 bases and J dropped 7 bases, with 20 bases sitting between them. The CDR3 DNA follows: TGTGCCAGCAGCTCCGGACCCGGCCGTAGAAAAAATGAGCAGTTCTTC. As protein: CASSSGPGRRKNEQFF.

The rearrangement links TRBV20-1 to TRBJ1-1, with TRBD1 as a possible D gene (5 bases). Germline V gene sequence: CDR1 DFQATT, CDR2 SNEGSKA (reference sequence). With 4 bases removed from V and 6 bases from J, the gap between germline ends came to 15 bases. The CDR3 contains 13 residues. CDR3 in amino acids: CSANTGFSPEAFF. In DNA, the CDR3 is TGCAGTGCTAATACAGGTTTCAGCCCTGAAGCTTTCTTT.

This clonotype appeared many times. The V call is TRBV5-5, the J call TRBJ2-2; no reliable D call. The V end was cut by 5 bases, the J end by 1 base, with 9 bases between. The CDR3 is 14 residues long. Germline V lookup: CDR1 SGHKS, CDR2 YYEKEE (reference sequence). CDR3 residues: CASSRNGNTGELFF. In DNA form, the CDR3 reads TGTGCCAGCAGTCGGAACGGGAACACCGGGGAGCTGTTTTTT. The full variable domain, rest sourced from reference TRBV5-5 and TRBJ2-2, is DAGVTQSPTHLIKTRGQQVTLRCSPISGHKSVSWYQQVLGQGPQFIFQYYEKEERGRGNFPDRFSARQFPNYSSELNVNALLLGDSALYLCASSRNGNTGELFFGEGSRLTVL.

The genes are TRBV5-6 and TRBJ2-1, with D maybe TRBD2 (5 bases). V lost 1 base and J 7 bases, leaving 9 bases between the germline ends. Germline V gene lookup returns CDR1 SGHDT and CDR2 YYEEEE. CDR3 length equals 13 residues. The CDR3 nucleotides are TGTGCCAGCAGCTTGTCTCCGGGGAATGAGCAGTTCTTC. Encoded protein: CASSLSPGNEQFF. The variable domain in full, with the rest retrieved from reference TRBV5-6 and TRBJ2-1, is DAGVTQSPTHLIKTRGQQVTLRCSPKSGHDTVSWYQQALGQGPQFIFQYYEEEERQRGNFPDRFSGHQFPNYSSELNVNALLLGDSALYLCASSLSPGNEQFFGPGTRLTVL.

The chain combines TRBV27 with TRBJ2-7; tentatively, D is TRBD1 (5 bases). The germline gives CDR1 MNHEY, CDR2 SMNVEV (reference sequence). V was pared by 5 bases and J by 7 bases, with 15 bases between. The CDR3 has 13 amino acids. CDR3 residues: CASSMTAVGEQYF. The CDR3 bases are TGTGCCAGCAGTATGACAGCTGTGGGGGAGCAGTACTTC.

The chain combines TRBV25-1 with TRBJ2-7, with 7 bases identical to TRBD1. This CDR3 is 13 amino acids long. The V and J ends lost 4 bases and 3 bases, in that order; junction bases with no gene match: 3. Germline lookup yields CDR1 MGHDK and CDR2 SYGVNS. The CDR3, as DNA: TGTGCCAGCAGTGGACAGGGCAACTACGAGCAGTACTTC. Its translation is CASSGQGNYEQYF.

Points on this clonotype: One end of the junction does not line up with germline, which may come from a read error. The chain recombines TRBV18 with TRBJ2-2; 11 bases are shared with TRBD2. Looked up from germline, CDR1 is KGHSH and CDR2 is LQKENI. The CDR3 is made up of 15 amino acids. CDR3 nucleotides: TGTGCCAGCTCGCCACTAGCGGGAGACACCGGGGAGCTGTTTTTT. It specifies CASSPLAGDTGELFF.

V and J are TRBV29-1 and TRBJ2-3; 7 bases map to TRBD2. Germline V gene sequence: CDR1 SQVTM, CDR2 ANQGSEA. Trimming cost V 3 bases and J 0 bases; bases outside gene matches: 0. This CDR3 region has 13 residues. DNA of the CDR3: TGCAGCGTTGAGGGGGGGAGCACAGATACGCAGTATTTT. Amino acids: CSVEGGSTDTQYF.

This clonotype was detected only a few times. The CDR3 protein is CASSLSPPGSREKLFF. In nucleotides, the CDR3 is TGTGCCAGCAGCCTTAGCCCGCCAGGGTCTCGTGAAAAACTGTTTTTT. J is TRBJ1-4 and V is TRBV3-1, with D possibly TRBD1 on 5 matching bases. Germline V CDR1 and CDR2: LGHDT, YNNKEL (reference sequence). The V and J ends lost 4 bases and 7 bases respectively, with 19 bases between them. This CDR3 spans 16 amino acids.

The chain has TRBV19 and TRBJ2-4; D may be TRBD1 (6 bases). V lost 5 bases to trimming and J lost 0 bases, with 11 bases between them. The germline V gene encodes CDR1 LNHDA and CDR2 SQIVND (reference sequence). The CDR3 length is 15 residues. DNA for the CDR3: TGTGCCAGTAGTCCTGAGACAGGAGCCAAAAACATTCAGTACTTC. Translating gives CASSPETGAKNIQYF.

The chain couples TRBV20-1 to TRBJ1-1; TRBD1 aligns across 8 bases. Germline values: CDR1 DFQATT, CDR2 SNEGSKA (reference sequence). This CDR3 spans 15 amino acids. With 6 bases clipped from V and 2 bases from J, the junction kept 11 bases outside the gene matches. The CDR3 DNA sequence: TGCAGTGCCCCCAGGACAGGGCTGATAAACACTGAAGCTTTCTTT. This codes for CSAPRTGLINTEAFF.

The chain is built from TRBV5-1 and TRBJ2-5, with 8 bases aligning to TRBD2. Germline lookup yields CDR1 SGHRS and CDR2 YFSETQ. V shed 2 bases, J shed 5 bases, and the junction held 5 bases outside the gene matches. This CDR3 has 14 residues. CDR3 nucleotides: TGCGCCAGCAGCTTAGCGGGAGTCGCCGAGACCCAGTACTTC. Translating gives CASSLAGVAETQYF.

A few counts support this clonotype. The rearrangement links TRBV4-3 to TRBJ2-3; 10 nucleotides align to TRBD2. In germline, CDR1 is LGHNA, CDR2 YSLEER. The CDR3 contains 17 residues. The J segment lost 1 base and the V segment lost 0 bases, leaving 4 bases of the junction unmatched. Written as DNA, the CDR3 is TGCGCCAGCAGCCAAGATCTTGGGACTAGCGGCACAGATACGCAGTATTTT. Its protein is CASSQDLGTSGTDTQYF.

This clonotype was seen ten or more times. The CDR3: CASRHRDGVTYEQYF. In DNA form, the CDR3 reads TGTGCCAGCAGACACCGGGACGGAGTCACCTACGAGCAGTACTTC. The V call is TRBV3-1, the J call TRBJ2-7, with D possibly called TRBD1 or TRBD2 (5 bases each). Per germline, CDR1 LGHDT and CDR2 YNNKEL (reference sequence). The CDR3 is 15 residues long. V lost 6 bases and J lost 2, with 17 bases in between.

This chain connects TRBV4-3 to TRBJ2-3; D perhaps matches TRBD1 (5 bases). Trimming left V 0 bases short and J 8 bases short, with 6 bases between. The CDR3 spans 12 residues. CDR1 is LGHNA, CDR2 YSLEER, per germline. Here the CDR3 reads CASSQEGLTQYF. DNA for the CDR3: TGCGCCAGCAGCCAAGAGGGGCTTACGCAGTATTTT.

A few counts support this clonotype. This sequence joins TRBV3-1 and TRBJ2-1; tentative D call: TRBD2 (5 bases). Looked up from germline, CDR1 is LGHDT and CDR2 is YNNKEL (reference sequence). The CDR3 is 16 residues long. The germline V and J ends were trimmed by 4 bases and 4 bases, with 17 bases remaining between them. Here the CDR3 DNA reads TGTGCCAGCAGCCCCATTACTAGTATAGTATACAATGAGCAGTTCTTC. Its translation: CASSPITSIVYNEQFF.

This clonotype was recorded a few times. CDR3 DNA sequence: TGTGCCAGCAGCTCGCCTCAGTCCTACGAGCAGTACTTC. Translating gives CASSSPQSYEQYF. The rearrangement links TRBV5-6 to TRBJ2-7; D uncertain. The length of the CDR3 is 13 residues. CDR1 is SGHDT and CDR2 is YYEEEE in the germline V gene. V was pared by 3 bases and J by 1 base, with 8 bases between.

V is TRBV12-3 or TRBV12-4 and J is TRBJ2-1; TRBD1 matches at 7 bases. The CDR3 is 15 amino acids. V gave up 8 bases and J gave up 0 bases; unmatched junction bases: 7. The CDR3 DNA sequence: TGTGCCAGCGGAATACAGGGGATCTCCTACAATGAGCAGTTCTTC. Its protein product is CASGIQGISYNEQFF.

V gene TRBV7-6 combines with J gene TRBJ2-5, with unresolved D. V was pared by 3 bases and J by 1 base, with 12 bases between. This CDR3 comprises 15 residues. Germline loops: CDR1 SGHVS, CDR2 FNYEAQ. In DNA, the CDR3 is TGTGCCAGCAGCTTCCGCGACGCGAGCCAAGAGACCCAGTACTTC. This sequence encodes CASSFRDASQETQYF. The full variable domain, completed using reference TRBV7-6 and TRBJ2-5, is GAGVSQSPRYKVTKRGQDVALRCDPISGHVSLYWYRQALGQGPEFLTYFNYEAQQDKSGLPNDRFSAERPEGSISTLTIQRTEQRDSAMYRCASSFRDASQETQYFGPGTRLLVL.

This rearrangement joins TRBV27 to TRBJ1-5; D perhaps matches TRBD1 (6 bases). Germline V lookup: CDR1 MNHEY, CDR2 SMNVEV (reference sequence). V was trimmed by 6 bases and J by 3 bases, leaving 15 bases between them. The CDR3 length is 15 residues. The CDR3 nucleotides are TGTGCCAGCAGCTTTAGAAGGGGGGACAATCAGCCCCAGCATTTT. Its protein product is CASSFRRGDNQPQHF.

CDR3 residues: CASSSSTNNEQFF. As DNA, the CDR3 is TGCGCCAGCAGCTCTTCCACAAACAATGAGCAGTTCTTC. The chain recombines TRBV5-1 with TRBJ2-1, with D unresolved. The CDR3 is 13 residues long. V lost 3 bases to trimming and J lost 5 bases, with 9 bases between them. Germline lookup yields CDR1 SGHRS and CDR2 YFSETQ.

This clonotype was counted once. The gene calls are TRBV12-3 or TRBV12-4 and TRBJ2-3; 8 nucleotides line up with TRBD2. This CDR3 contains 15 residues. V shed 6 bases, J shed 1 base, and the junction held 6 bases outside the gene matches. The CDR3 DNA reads TGTGCCAGCAGATCGAGCGGGAGAGGCACAGATACGCAGTATTTT. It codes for CASRSSGRGTDTQYF.

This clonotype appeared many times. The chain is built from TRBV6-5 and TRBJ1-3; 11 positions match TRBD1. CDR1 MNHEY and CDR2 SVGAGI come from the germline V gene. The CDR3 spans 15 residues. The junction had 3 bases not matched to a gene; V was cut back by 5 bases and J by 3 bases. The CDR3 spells CASSGDRGYGNTIYF. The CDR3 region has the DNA TGTGCCAGCAGTGGGGACAGGGGGTATGGAAACACCATATATTTT.

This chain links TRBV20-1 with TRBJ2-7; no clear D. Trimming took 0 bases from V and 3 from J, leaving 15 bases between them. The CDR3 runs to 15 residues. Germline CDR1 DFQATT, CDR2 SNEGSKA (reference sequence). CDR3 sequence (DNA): TGCAGTGCTAGAGATCCGAACGGCAACCTCTACGAGCAGTACTTC. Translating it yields CSARDPNGNLYEQYF.

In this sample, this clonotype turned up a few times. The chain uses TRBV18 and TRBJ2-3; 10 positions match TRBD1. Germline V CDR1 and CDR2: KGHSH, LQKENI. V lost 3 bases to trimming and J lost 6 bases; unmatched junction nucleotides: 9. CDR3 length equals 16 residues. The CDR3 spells CASSPRSGTGVDTQYF. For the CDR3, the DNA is TGTGCCAGCTCACCCAGAAGTGGGACAGGGGTGGATACGCAGTATTTT. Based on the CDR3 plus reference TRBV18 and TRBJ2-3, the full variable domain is NAGVMQNPRHLVRRRGQEARLRCSPMKGHSHVYWYRQLPEEGLKFMVYLQKENIIDESGMPKERFSAEFPKEGPSILRIQQVVRGDSAAYFCASSPRSGTGVDTQYFGPGTRLTVL.